Sequencing of this T cell receptor (delta chain) was carried out in a study of gamma-delta T cells after stem cell transplantation. Germline V gene data show CDR1 as GEAIGNYY and CDR2 as EKD. The CDR3 length is 12 residues. About this clone: At one boundary the junction diverges from the germline segment, which might be a read error.

TCRdb reprocessed the RT-PCR reads through CATT. The sample contains thousands of delta-chain clones, more than 1.5% of which appear only once. Sequenced: gamma-delta T cells. V is TRDV2 and J is TRDJ3, with TRDD3 matching 12 bases. This TCR derives from a human donor. It is not recorded whose cells these are; they may come from a transplant donor. The CDR3 loop reads CACDTAGGYAFF. CDR3 DNA sequence: TGTGCCTGTGACACCGCTGGGGGATACGCGTTCTTC.